This T cell receptor (beta chain) was identified in a study of cytomegalovirus exposure and HLA in healthy donors. Overall study findings and caveats: The records held CMV serostatus as the only immune exposure information. Using a false discovery rate of 0.05, a later analysis showed that approximately 16,000 TCR beta sequences were associated with HLA alleles.

Concerning this clone: The target antigen is unknown.

The PCR had 60 Vbeta and 13 Jbeta primers. The protocol was immunoSEQ multiplex PCR, while the TCRdb copy is restricted to in-frame clones and leaves out a portion. The sample includes just under 250,000 clones, about 80% seen only once; the top ten take 5.4%. Germline V CDR1 and CDR2: MNHNS, SASEGT. The CDR3 runs to 15 residues. Trimming took off 2 bases at V and 4 bases at J, with 15 bases between the two ends. The clonotype comes from a woman aged 40 to 50 in good health and CMV-seropositive. The sample comprised PBMCs. V usage is TRBV6-1 and J usage is TRBJ2-7; tentatively, D is TRBD2 (5 bases). The chain's CDR3 is CASSEIRLAWYEQYF. The CDR3 nucleotides are TGTGCCAGCAGTGAAATCAGGCTAGCTTGGTACGAGCAGTACTTC.